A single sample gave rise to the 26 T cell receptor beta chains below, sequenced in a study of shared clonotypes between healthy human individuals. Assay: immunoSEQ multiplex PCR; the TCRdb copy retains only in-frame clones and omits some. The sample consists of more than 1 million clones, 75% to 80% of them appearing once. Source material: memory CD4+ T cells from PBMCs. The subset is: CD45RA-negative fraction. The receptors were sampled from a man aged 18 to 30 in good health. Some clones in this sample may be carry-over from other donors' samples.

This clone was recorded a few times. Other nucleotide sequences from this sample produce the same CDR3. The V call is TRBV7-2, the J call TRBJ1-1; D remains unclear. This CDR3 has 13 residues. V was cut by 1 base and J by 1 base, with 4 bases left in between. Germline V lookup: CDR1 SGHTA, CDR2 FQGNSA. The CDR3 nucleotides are TGTGCCAGCAGCTTAGGACAGAACACTGAAGCTTTCTTT. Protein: CASSLGQNTEAFF.

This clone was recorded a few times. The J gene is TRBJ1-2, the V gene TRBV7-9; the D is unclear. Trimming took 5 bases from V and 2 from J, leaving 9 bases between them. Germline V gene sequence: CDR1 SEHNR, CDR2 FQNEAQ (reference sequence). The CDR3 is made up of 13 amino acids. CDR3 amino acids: CASSLGINYGYTF. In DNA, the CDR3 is TGTGCCAGCAGCCTTGGAATAAACTATGGCTACACCTTC.

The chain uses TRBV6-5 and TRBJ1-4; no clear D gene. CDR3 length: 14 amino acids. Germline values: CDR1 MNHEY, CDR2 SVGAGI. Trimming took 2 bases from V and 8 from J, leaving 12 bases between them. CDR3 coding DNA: TGTGCCAGCAGTTACAGAAAGGGAGGCGAAAAACTGTTTTTT. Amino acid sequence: CASSYRKGGEKLFF.

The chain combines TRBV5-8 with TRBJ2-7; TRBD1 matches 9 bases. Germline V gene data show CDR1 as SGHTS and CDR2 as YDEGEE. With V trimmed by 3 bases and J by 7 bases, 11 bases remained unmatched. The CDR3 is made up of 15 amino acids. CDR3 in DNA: TGTGCCAGCAGCTCCTGGGGACAGGGAGGGCGGGAGCAGTACTTC. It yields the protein CASSSWGQGGREQYF.

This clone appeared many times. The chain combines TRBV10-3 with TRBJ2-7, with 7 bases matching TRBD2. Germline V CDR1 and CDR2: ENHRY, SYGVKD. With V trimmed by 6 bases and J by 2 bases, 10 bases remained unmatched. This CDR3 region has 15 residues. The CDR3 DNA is TGTGCCATCAGCGACGCACTAGCGCAAGCCTACGAGCAGTACTTC. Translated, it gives CAISDALAQAYEQYF.

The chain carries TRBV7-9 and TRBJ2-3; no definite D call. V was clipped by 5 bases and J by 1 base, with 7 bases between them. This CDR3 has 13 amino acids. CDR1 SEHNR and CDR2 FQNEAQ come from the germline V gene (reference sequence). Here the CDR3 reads CASSQAGTDTQYF. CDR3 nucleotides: TGTGCCAGCAGCCAAGCAGGCACAGATACGCAGTATTTT.

The DNA of the CDR3 is TGCAGTGCTACTTGGCTCGATACGCAGTATTTT. As protein: CSATWLDTQYF. V is TRBV20-1 and J is TRBJ2-3, with unresolved D. V shed 4 bases and J shed 6 bases, with 8 bases lying between them. The CDR3 sequence is 11 residues long. The germline gives CDR1 DFQATT, CDR2 SNEGSKA (reference sequence).

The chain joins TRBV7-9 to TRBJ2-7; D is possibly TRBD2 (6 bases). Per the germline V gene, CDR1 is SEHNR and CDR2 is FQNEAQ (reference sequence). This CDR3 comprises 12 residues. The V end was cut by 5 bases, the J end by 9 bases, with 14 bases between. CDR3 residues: CASSAPGGRQYF. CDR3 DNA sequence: TGTGCCAGCAGCGCCCCTGGGGGGAGGCAGTACTTC.

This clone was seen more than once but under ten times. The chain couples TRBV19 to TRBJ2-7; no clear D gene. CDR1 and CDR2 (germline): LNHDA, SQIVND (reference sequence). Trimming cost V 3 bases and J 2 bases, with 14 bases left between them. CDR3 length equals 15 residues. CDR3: CASSISSENAYEQYF. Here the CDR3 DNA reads TGTGCCAGTAGTATTTCCTCGGAGAATGCCTACGAGCAGTACTTC.

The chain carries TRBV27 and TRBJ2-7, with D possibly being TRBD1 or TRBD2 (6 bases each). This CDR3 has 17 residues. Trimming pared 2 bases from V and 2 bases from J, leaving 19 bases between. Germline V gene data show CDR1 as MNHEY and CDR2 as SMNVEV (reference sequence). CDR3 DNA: TGTGCCAGCAGTTTACGGAGGGGGTACTCAGGGGCCTACGAGCAGTACTTC. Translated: CASSLRRGYSGAYEQYF.

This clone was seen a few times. The CDR3 DNA reads TGTGCCAGCAGCTACAACAGGGATGGGGGCTACACCTTC. Its translation is CASSYNRDGGYTF. V and J are TRBV27 and TRBJ1-2, with TRBD1 as a possible D gene (6 bases). The CDR3 has 13 amino acids. Trimming pared 6 bases from V and 8 bases from J, leaving 16 bases between. Germline V gives CDR1 MNHEY, CDR2 SMNVEV (reference sequence).

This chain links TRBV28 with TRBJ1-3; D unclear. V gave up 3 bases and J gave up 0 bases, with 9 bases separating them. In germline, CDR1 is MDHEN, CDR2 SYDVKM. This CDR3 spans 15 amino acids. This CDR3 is CASSLGWYSGNTIYF. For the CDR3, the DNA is TGTGCCAGCAGTTTGGGATGGTACTCTGGAAACACCATATATTTT. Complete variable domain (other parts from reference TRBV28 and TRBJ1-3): DVKVTQSSRYLVKRTGEKVFLECVQDMDHENMFWYRQDPGLGLRLIYFSYDVKMKEKGDIPEGYSVSREKKERFSLILESASTNQTSMYLCASSLGWYSGNTIYFGEGSWLTVV.

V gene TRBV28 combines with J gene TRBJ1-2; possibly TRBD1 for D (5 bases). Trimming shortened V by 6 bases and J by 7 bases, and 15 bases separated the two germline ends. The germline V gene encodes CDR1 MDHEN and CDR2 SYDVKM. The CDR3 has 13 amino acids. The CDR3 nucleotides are TGTGCCAGCAGAGTCGGGGGAGGTGGTGGCTACACCTTC. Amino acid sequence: CASRVGGGGGYTF.

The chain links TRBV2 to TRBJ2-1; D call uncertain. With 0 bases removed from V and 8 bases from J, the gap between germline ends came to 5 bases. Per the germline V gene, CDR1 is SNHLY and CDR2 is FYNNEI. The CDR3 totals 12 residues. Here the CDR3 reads CASSEASDEQFF. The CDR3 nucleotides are TGTGCCAGCAGTGAAGCGTCCGATGAGCAGTTCTTC.

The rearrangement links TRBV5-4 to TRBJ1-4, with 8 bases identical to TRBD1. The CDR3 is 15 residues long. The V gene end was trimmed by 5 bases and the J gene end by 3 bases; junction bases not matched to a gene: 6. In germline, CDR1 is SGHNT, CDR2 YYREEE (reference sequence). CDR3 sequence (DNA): TGTGCCAGCAGTCCCCAGGGGGCGCCTAATGAAAAACTGTTTTTT. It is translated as CASSPQGAPNEKLFF.

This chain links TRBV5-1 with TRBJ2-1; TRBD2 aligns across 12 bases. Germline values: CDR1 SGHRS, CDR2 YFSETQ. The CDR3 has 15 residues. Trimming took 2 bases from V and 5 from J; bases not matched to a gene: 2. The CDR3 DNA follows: TGCGCCAGCAGCTTTCTAGCGGGAGGGAACAATGAGCAGTTCTTC. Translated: CASSFLAGGNNEQFF.

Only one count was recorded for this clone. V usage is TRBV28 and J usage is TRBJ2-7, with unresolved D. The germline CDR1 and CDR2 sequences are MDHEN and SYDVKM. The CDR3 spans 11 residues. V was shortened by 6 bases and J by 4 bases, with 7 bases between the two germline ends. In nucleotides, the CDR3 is TGTGCCAGCAGCGTTTTTTACGAGCAGTACTTC. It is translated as CASSVFYEQYF. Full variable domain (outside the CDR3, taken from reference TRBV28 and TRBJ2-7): DVKVTQSSRYLVKRTGEKVFLECVQDMDHENMFWYRQDPGLGLRLIYFSYDVKMKEKGDIPEGYSVSREKKERFSLILESASTNQTSMYLCASSVFYEQYFGPGTRLTVT.

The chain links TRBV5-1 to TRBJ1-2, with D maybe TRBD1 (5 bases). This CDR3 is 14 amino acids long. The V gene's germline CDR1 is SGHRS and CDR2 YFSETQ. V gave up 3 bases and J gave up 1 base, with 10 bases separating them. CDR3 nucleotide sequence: TGCGCCAGCAGCTGGGGGACTCTTAACTATGGCTACACCTTC. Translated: CASSWGTLNYGYTF. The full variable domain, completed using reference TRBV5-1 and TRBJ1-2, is KAGVTQTPRYLIKTRGQQVTLSCSPISGHRSVSWYQQTPGQGLQFLFEYFSETQRNKGNFPGRFSGRQFSNSRSEMNVSTLELGDSALYLCASSWGTLNYGYTFGSGTRLTVV.

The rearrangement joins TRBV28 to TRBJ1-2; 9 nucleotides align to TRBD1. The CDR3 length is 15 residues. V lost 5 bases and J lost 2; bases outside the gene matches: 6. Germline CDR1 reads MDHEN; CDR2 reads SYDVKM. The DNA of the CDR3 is TGTGCCAGCAGTCCCGCCGGGACAGGGAACTATGGCTACACCTTC. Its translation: CASSPAGTGNYGYTF.

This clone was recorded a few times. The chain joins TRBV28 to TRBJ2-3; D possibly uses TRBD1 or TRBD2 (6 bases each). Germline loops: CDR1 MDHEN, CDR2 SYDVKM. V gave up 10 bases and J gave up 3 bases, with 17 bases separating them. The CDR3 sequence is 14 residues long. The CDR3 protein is CATRRGRSTDTQYF. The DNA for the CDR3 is TGTGCCACCCGCCGGGGGCGAAGTACAGATACGCAGTATTTT. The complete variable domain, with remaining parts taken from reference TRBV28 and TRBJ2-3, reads DVKVTQSSRYLVKRTGEKVFLECVQDMDHENMFWYRQDPGLGLRLIYFSYDVKMKEKGDIPEGYSVSREKKERFSLILESASTNQTSMYLCATRRGRSTDTQYFGPGTRLTVL.

As DNA, the CDR3 is TGTGCCAGCAGCGTAGGAGCGGCCTACAATGAGCAGTTCTTC. Its translation is CASSVGAAYNEQFF. The chain links TRBV11-3 to TRBJ2-1, with a tentative D call TRBD2 (5 bases). CDR1 and CDR2 (germline): SGHNT, YENEEA. V gave up 5 bases and J gave up 2 bases, with 10 bases separating them. The CDR3 runs to 14 residues.

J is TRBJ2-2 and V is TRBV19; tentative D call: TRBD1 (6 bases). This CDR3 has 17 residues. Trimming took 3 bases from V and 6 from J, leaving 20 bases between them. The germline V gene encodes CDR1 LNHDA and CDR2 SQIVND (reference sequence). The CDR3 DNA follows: TGTGCCAGTAGTATCCGAAGGGGGTCTGGCGGGTCCGGGGAGCTGTTTTTT. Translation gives CASSIRRGSGGSGELFF.

The CDR3 loop is CASSSGRNSPLHF. In DNA, the CDR3 is TGTGCCAGCAGTTCGGGTAGGAATTCACCCCTCCACTTT. The chain is built from TRBV28 and TRBJ1-6; D unclear. V lost 4 bases to trimming and J lost 7 bases, with 8 bases between them. The length of the CDR3 is 13 residues. Germline CDR1 and CDR2: MDHEN and SYDVKM.

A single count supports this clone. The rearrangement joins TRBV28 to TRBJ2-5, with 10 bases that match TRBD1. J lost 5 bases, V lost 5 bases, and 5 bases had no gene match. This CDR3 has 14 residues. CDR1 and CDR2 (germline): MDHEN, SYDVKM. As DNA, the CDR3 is TGTGCCAGCAGTCCTAGGACAGGGGGGGAGACCCAGTACTTC. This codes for CASSPRTGGETQYF.

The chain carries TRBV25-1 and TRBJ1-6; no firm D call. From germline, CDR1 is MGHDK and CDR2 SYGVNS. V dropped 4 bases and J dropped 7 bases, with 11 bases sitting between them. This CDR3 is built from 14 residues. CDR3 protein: CASSVIGGNSPLHF. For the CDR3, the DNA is TGTGCCAGCAGTGTCATCGGCGGAAATTCACCCCTCCACTTT.

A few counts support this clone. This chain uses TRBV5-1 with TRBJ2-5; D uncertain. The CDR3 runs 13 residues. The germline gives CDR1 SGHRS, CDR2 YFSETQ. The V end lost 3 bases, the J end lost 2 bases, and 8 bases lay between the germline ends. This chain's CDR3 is CASSSPQQETQYF. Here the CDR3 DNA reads TGCGCCAGCAGCTCGCCCCAACAAGAGACCCAGTACTTC. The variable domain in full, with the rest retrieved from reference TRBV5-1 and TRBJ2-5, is KAGVTQTPRYLIKTRGQQVTLSCSPISGHRSVSWYQQTPGQGLQFLFEYFSETQRNKGNFPGRFSGRQFSNSRSEMNVSTLELGDSALYLCASSSPQQETQYFGPGTRLLVL.